The 9 T cell receptor beta chains given below trace back to one sample, sequenced in a study of human T cells and chemical hapten exposure. Each CDR3 protein is one row after TCRdb ran MiXCR on the RACE reads. This table holds some 350,000 distinct CDR3 sequences, nearly 6.5% found once. Time point of the sample: patch test 2, 6 weeks after DPC sensitization. The treatment: therapeutic diphenylcyclopropenone sensitization with weekly scalp DPC. The sequencing here drew on whole blood, taken in connection with sensitization to the hapten diphenylcyclopropenone (DPC). Receptor source: a woman aged 18-29 years with alopecia areata. Some clones in this sample may be carry-over from other donors' samples.

The chain couples TRBV7-9 to TRBJ1-6; the D gene is possibly TRBD1 (6 bases). Germline V gives CDR1 SEHNR, CDR2 FQNEAQ (reference sequence). The ends were cut back, 1 base at V and 2 bases at J, with 15 bases in the middle. This CDR3 has 18 amino acids. The CDR3 nucleotides are TGTGCCAGCAGCTTAGGGGTCACAGGGATCACCTATAATTCACCCCTCCACTTT. This codes for CASSLGVTGITYNSPLHF.

The V and J genes are TRBV7-2 and TRBJ1-3; D remains ambiguous. This CDR3 has 17 amino acids. The ends were cut back, 1 base at V and 0 bases at J, with 13 bases in the middle. Germline V gene sequence: CDR1 SGHTA, CDR2 FQGNSA. The DNA for the CDR3 is TGTGCCAGCAGCTTAGATTTAGGAACATACTCTGGAAACACCATATATTTT. This translates into CASSLDLGTYSGNTIYF.

The table lists this clonotype with many counts. The J gene is TRBJ1-6, the V gene TRBV12-3 or TRBV12-4; D is unresolved. The CDR3 contains 13 residues. With 5 bases removed from V and 7 bases from J, the gap between germline ends came to 9 bases. This chain's CDR3 is CASSPFPNSPLHF. In nucleotides, the CDR3 is TGTGCCAGCAGTCCATTTCCGAATTCACCCCTCCACTTT.

This clonotype occurred many times. The chain uses TRBV3-1 and TRBJ1-1, with a tentative D call TRBD1 (6 bases). This CDR3 contains 15 residues. From germline, CDR1 is LGHDT and CDR2 YNNKEL (reference sequence). The ends were cut back, 4 bases at V and 4 bases at J, with 16 bases in the middle. The CDR3 here is CASSPGEVRGTEAFF. The CDR3 DNA reads as TGTGCCAGCAGCCCGGGTGAGGTCAGGGGCACTGAAGCTTTCTTT.

There are many counts of this clonotype. V is TRBV5-5 and J is TRBJ2-6, with TRBD2 as a possible D gene (5 bases). Trimming left V 2 bases short and J 2 bases short, with 8 bases between. Looked up from germline, CDR1 is SGHKS and CDR2 is YYEKEE (reference sequence). The CDR3 totals 15 residues. The CDR3 protein is CASSFGGPGANVLTF. CDR3 DNA: TGTGCCAGCAGCTTTGGAGGACCTGGGGCCAACGTCCTGACTTTC.

The V and J genes are TRBV24-1 and TRBJ2-3; no reliable D call. The CDR3 loop spans 15 amino acids. V shed 3 bases and J shed 5 bases, with 14 bases lying between them. Germline CDR1 is KGHDR and CDR2 is SFDVKD. CDR3 DNA sequence: TGTGCCACCAGTGATGGTCCTCTAATGGGAGATACGCAGTATTTT. Translation: CATSDGPLMGDTQYF.

This clonotype was seen many times. J is TRBJ2-1 and V is TRBV20-1; TRBD1 aligns across 7 bases. From germline, CDR1 is DFQATT and CDR2 SNEGSKA (reference sequence). The V gene end was trimmed by 6 bases and the J gene end by 2 bases; junction bases not matched to a gene: 1. This CDR3 contains 12 residues. The CDR3 loop reads CSAQGTYNEQFF. DNA of the CDR3: TGCAGTGCACAGGGGACCTACAATGAGCAGTTCTTC.

As to this clonotype: At one of its ends the junction is not consistent with the germline gene, which may arise from a read error. The chain couples TRBV7-8 to TRBJ2-7, with 11 bases that match TRBD1. The CDR3 runs to 14 residues. The germline V gene encodes CDR1 SGHVS and CDR2 FQNEAQ. CDR3 protein: CASSSGQGANEQYF. Here the CDR3 DNA reads TGTGCCAGCAGCTCAGGACAGGGGGCGAACGAGCAGTACTTT.

The V call is TRBV4-1, the J call TRBJ2-1; D uncertain. V was clipped by 0 bases and J by 4 bases, with 10 bases between them. Germline CDR1 is MGHRA and CDR2 is YSYEKL. CDR3 size: 15 residues. This chain's CDR3 is CASSQDLGYYNEQFF. Written as DNA, the CDR3 is TGCGCCAGCAGCCAAGATCTGGGGTATTACAATGAGCAGTTCTTC.